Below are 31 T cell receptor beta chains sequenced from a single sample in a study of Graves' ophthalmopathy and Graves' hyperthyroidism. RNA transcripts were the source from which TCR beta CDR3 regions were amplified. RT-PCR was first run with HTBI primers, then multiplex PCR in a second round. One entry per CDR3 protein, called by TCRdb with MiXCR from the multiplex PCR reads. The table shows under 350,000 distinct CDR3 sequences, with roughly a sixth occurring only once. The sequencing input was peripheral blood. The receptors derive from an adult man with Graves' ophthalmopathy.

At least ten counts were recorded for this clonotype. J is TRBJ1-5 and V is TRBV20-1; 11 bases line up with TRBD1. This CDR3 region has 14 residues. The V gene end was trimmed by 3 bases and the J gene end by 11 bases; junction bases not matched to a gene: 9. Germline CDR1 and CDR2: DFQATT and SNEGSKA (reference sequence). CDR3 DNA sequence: TGCAGTGCTAGTAGGGGACAGGGGGGTCGTGCCCAGCATTTT. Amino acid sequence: CSASRGQGGRAQHF.

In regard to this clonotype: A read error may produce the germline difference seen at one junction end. CDR3 sequence: CASSFRHGPNYEQCF. DNA of the CDR3: TGTGCCAGCAGTTTTCGGCACGGACCCAACTACGAGCAGTGCTTC. The rearrangement links TRBV12-3 or TRBV12-4 to TRBJ2-7; D is uncertain. CDR3 length equals 15 residues.

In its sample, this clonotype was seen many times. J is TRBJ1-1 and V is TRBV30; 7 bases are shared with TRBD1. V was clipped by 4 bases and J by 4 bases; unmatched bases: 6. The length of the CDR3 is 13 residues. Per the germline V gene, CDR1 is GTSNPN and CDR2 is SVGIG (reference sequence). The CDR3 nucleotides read TGTGCCTGGAACAGGGGCGGGGGCACTGAAGCTTTCTTT. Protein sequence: CAWNRGGGTEAFF.

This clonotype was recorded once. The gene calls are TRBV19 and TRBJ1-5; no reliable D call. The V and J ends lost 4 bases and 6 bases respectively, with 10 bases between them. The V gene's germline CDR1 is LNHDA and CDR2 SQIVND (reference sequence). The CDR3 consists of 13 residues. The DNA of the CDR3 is TGTGCCAGTAGTACTGGTTTGGGTCAGCCCCAGCATTTT. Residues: CASSTGLGQPQHF.

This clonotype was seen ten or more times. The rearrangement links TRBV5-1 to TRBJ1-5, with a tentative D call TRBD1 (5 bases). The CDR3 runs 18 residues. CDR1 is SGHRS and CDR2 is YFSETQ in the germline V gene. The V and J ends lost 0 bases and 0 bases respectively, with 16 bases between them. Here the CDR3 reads CASSLGTPTPDSNQPQHF. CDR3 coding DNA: TGCGCCAGCAGCTTGGGGACACCGACGCCCGATAGCAATCAGCCCCAGCATTTT.

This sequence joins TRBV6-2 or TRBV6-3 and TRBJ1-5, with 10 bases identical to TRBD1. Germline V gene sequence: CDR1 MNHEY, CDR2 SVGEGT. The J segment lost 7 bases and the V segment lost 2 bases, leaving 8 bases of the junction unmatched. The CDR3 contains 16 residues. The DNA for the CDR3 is TGTGCCAGCAGTTACCCCCCGGACAGGGGGGGGCAGCCCCAGCATTTT. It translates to CASSYPPDRGGQPQHF.

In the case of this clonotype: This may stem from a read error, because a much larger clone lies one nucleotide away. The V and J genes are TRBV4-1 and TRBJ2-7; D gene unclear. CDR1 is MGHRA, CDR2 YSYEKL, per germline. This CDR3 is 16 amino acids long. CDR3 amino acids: CASSQGGGIAFYQQYF. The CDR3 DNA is TGCGCCAGCAGCCAAGGAGGTGGCATTGCCTTCTACCAGCAGTACTTC.

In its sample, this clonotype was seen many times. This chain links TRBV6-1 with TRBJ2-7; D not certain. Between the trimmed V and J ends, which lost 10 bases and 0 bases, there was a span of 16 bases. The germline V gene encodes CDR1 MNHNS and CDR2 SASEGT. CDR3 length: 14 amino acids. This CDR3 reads CATMRTYSSYEQYF. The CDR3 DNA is TGTGCCACTATGAGGACGTACAGCTCCTACGAGCAGTACTTC.

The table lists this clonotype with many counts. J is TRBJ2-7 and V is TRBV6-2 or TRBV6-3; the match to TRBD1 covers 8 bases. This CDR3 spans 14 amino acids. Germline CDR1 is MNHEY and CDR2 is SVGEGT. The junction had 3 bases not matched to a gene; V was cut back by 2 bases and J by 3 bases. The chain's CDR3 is CASSYGQGHYEQYF. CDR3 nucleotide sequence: TGTGCCAGCAGTTACGGACAGGGTCACTACGAGCAGTACTTC.

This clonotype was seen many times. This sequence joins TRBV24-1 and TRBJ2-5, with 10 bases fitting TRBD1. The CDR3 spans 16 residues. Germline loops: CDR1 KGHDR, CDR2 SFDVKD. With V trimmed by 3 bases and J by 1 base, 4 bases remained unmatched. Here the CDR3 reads CATSDRDRGSQETQYF. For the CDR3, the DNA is TGTGCCACCAGTGATAGGGACAGGGGATCCCAAGAGACCCAGTACTTC.

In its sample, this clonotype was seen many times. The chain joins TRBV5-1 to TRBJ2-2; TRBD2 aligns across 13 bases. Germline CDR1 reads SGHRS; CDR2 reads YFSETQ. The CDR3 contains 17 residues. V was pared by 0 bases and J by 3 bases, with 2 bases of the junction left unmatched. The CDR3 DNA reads TGCGCCAGCAGCTTGGGACTAGCGGGAGGATACACCGGGGAGCTGTTTTTT. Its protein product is CASSLGLAGGYTGELFF.

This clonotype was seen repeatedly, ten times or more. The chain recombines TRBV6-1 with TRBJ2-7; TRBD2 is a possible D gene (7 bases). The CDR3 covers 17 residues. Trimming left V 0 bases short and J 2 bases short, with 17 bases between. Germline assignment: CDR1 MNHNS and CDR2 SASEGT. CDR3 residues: CASSEAKTGGTPYEQYF. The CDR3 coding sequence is TGTGCCAGCAGTGAAGCGAAAACGGGGGGCACCCCCTACGAGCAGTACTTC.

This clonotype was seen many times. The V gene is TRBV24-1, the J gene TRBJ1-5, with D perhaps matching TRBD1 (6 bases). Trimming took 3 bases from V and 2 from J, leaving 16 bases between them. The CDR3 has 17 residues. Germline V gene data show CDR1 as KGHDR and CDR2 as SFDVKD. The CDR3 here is CATSDPRTGIGNQPQHF. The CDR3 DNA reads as TGTGCCACCAGTGATCCCCGTACAGGGATTGGCAATCAGCCCCAGCATTTT.

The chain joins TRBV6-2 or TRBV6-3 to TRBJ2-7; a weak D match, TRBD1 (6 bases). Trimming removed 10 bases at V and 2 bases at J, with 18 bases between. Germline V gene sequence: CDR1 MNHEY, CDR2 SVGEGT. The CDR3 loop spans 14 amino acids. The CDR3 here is CATTGTTGPYEQYF. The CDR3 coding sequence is TGTGCCACGACCGGGACGACAGGACCCTACGAGCAGTACTTC.

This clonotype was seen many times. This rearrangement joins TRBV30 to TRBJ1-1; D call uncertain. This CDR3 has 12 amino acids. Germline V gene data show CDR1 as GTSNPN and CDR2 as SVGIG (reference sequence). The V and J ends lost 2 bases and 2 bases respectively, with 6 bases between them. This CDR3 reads CAWSQLNTEAFF. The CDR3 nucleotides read TGTGCCTGGAGTCAGTTAAACACTGAAGCTTTCTTT.

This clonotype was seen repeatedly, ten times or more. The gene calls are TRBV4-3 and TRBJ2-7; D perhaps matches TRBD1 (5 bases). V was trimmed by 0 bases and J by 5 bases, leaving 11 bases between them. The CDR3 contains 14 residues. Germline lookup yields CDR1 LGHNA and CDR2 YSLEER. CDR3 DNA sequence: TGCGCCAGCAGCCAAGACTTAGGGGTCGACGAGCAGTACTTC. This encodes CASSQDLGVDEQYF.

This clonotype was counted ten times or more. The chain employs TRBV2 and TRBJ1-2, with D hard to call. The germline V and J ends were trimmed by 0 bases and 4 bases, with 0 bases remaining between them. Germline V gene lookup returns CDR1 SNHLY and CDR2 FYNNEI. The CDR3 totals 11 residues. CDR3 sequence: CASSEAYGYTF. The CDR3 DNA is TGTGCCAGCAGTGAAGCCTATGGCTACACCTTC.

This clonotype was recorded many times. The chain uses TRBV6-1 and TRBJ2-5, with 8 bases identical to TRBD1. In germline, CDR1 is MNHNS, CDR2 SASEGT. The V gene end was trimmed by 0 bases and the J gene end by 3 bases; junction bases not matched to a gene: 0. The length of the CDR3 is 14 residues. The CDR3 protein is CASSEAGQEETQYF. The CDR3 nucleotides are TGTGCCAGCAGTGAAGCGGGACAGGAAGAGACCCAGTACTTC.

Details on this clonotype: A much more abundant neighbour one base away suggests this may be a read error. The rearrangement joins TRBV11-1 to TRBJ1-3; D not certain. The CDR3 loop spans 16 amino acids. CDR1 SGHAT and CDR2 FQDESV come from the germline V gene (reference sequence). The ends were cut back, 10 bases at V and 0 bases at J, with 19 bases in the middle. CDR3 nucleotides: TGTGCCATCACCCTCGGGAGCGATCACTCTGGAAACACCATATATTTT. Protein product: CAITLGSDHSGNTIYF.

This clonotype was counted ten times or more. CDR3 protein: CSVDLDGAGELFF. The CDR3, as DNA: TGCAGCGTTGATCTAGACGGAGCCGGGGAGCTGTTTTTT. The gene calls are TRBV29-1 and TRBJ2-2, with no clear D. CDR3 length: 13 amino acids. The V end lost 3 bases, the J end lost 6 bases, and 11 bases lay between the germline ends. CDR1 SQVTM and CDR2 ANQGSEA come from the germline V gene.

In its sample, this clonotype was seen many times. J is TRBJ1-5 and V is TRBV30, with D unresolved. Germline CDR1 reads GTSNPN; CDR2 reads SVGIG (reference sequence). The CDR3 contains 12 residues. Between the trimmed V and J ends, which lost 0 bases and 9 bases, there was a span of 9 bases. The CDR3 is CAWSVGPGPQHF. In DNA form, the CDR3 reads TGTGCCTGGAGTGTAGGGCCGGGGCCCCAGCATTTT.

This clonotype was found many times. In DNA, the CDR3 is TGCAGTGCTAGGAGCGGATTTGGGCGGAACACCGGGGAGCTGTTTTTT. It is translated as CSARSGFGRNTGELFF. This chain links TRBV20-1 with TRBJ2-2, with D tentatively TRBD2 (5 bases). V dropped 3 bases and J dropped 1 base, with 15 bases sitting between them. The CDR3 spans 16 residues. Per germline, CDR1 DFQATT and CDR2 SNEGSKA (reference sequence).

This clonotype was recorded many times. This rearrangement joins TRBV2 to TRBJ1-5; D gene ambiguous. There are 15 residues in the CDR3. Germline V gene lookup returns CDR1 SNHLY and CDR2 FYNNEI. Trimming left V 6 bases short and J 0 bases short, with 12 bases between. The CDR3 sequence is CASRVTGSSNQPQHF. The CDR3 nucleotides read TGTGCCAGCAGGGTCACGGGGAGTAGCAATCAGCCCCAGCATTTT.

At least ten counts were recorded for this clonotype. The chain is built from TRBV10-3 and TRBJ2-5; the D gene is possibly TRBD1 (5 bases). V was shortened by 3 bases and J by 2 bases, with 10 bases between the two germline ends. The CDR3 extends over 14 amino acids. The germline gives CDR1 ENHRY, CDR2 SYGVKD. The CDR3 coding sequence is TGTGCCATCAGTGACGGACAAGTTCAAGAGACCCAGTACTTC. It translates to CAISDGQVQETQYF.

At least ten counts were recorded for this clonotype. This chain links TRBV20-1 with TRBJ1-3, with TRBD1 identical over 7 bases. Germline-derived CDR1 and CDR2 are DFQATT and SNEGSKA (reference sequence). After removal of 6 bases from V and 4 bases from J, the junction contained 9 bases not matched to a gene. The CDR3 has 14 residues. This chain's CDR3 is CSANRDSRGNTIYF. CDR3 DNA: TGCAGTGCAAACCGGGACAGCCGAGGAAACACCATATATTTT.

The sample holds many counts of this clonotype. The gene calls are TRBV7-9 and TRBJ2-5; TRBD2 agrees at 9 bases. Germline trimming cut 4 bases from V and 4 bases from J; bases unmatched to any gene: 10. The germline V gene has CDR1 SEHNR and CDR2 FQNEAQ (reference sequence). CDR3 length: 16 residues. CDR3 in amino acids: CASSSLIAGDPETQYF. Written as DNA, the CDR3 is TGTGCCAGCAGCTCGCTAATAGCGGGAGACCCAGAGACCCAGTACTTC.

The CDR3: CASSQYLGRGHSPLHF. The DNA of the CDR3 is TGCGCCAGCAGCCAATACCTGGGCAGGGGGCATTCACCCCTCCACTTT. This sequence joins TRBV4-3 and TRBJ1-6; 8 bases agree with TRBD1. Germline trimming cut 2 bases from V and 8 bases from J; bases unmatched to any gene: 8. Germline-derived CDR1 and CDR2 are LGHNA and YSLEER. This CDR3 region has 16 residues.

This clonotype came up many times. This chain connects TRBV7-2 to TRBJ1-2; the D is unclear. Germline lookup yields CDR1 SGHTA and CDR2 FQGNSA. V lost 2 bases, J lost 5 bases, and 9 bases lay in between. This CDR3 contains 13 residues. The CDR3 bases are TGTGCCAGCAGCTTATCCCCGAGATATGGCTACACCTTC. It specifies CASSLSPRYGYTF.

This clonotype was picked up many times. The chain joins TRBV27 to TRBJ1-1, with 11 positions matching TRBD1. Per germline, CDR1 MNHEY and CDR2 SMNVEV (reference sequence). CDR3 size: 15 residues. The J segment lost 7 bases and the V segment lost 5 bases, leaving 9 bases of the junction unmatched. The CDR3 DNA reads TGTGCCAGCAGTCCCCACCGGGACAGGGGGAGTGAAGCTTTCTTT. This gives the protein CASSPHRDRGSEAFF.

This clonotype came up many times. The CDR3 nucleotides are TGCGCCAGCAGCCAAGATGACAGATTCTACGAGCAGTACTTC. It translates to CASSQDDRFYEQYF. This chain joins TRBV4-1 and TRBJ2-7, with a tentative D call TRBD1 (5 bases). Deletions cut 0 bases from V and 3 bases from J, with 9 bases between. The CDR3 totals 14 residues. Germline CDR1 reads MGHRA; CDR2 reads YSYEKL.

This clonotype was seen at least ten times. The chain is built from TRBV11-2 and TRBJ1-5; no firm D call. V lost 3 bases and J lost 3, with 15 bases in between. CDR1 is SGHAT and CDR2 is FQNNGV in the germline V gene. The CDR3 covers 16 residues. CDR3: CASSLGRRTNNQPQHF. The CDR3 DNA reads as TGTGCCAGCAGCTTGGGCCGACGGACTAACAATCAGCCCCAGCATTTT.